This entry is about one T cell receptor beta chain. The data were obtained in a study of blood T cell repertoires in COVID-19. Before being deemed recovered, Cohort 3 donors had two negative PCRs, clearance, or symptom resolution. Measured with immunoSEQ multiplex PCR; TCRdb has only the in-frame clones, and not every one. Found here are around 310,000 clones, roughly 90% of them singletons; the top ten hold about a tenth. The sequence was obtained from a woman in her twenties or thirties who had recovered from COVID-19. The specimen was PBMCs or T cells enriched from blood (not recorded which).

In DNA form, the CDR3 reads TGTGCCAGCAGTACCCGAGGCTTTTCCTACGAGCAGTACTTC. It codes for CASSTRGFSYEQYF. The chain employs TRBV28 and TRBJ2-7; no definite D call. Germline V gene sequence: CDR1 MDHEN, CDR2 SYDVKM. The CDR3 extends over 14 amino acids. V was pared by 5 bases and J by 1 base, with 12 bases between. The whole variable domain, filled in from reference TRBV28 and TRBJ2-7, reads DVKVTQSSRYLVKRTGEKVFLECVQDMDHENMFWYRQDPGLGLRLIYFSYDVKMKEKGDIPEGYSVSREKKERFSLILESASTNQTSMYLCASSTRGFSYEQYFGPGTRLTVT.